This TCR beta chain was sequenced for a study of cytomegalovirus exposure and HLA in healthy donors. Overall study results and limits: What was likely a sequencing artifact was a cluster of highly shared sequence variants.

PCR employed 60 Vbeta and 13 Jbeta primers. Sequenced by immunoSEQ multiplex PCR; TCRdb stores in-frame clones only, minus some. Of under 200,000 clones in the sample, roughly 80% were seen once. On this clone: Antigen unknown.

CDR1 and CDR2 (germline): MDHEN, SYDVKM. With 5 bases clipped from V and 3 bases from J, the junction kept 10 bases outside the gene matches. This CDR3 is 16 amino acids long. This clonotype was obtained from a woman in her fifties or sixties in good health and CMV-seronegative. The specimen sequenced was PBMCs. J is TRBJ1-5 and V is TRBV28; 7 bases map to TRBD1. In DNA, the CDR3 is TGTGCCAGCAGTATGACAGGGAAGGGGGACAATCAGCCCCAGCATTTT. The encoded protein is CASSMTGKGDNQPQHF.